This T cell receptor beta chain was documented in a study of cytomegalovirus exposure and HLA in healthy donors. Whole-study results and caveats: Later work found most CMV-associated TCR beta chains apparently HLA-restricted. Segments of the TCR beta V type were, in most cases, productive about 90% or about 30% of the time in an earlier analysis.

Deletions cut 8 bases from V and 0 bases from J, with 11 bases between. The CDR3 loop spans 15 amino acids. The germline gives CDR1 MNHNS, CDR2 SASEGT. The PCR had 60 Vbeta and 13 Jbeta primers. Repertoires were generated with immunoSEQ multiplex PCR, while TCRdb's copy carries only in-frame clones and drops some. This table has 100,000 to 150,000 clones, about 72% appearing once. Details on this clone: The antigen remains undetermined.

V usage is TRBV6-1 and J usage is TRBJ2-6, with D unclear. The source is a female donor in good health and CMV-seronegative. The sequencing input was PBMCs. The CDR3 region has the DNA TGTGCCAGCTGCCTCTCGAGCTCTGGGGCCAACGTCCTGACTTTC. Translating gives CASCLSSSGANVLTF.